The 15 T cell receptor beta chains in this list originate from one sample, sequenced in a study of CD8 T cells in Susac syndrome. RNA was extracted with the RNeasy kit, and a quantity of about 0.5 to 1 ug was reverse transcribed using random hexamers. TCRdb re-derived calls from the immunoSEQ multiplex PCR reads in MiXCR, one entry per CDR3 protein. The repertoire includes roughly 110,000 distinct CDR3 sequences, 94% of them detected once, and 0.41% sits in the top ten. The sample comprised CD8+ T cells from PBMCs. All receptors derive from a human donor with Susac syndrome.

V is TRBV7-2 and J is TRBJ1-2; D remains unclear. The germline V gene has CDR1 SGHTA and CDR2 FQGNSA. The CDR3 consists of 17 residues. Between the trimmed V and J ends, which lost 1 base and 6 bases, there was a span of 21 bases. CDR3 sequence (DNA): TGTGCCAGCAGCTTAGAGACCGGGAGAAGGGCTCGGGATGGCTACACCTTC. Translating it yields CASSLETGRRARDGYTF.

The chain combines TRBV7-6 with TRBJ2-5; D remains ambiguous. The CDR3 loop spans 12 amino acids. V was shortened by 5 bases and J by 5 bases, with 9 bases between the two germline ends. Germline-derived CDR1 and CDR2 are SGHVS and FNYEAQ. This CDR3 reads CASSQKRETQYF. CDR3 DNA: TGTGCCAGCAGCCAAAAGCGTGAGACCCAGTACTTC.

The CDR3 reads CASSPTGRRDEQFF. CDR3 bases: TGTGCCAGCAGCCCGACAGGGCGGCGGGATGAGCAGTTCTTC. This chain links TRBV11-1 with TRBJ2-1; TRBD1 aligns across 7 bases. This CDR3 has 14 residues. Trimming cost V 5 bases and J 8 bases; bases outside gene matches: 9. Germline V lookup: CDR1 SGHAT, CDR2 FQDESV (reference sequence).

This rearrangement joins TRBV7-9 to TRBJ2-7; tentatively, D is TRBD1 (5 bases). V gave up 5 bases and J gave up 5 bases, with 13 bases separating them. The germline V gene has CDR1 SEHNR and CDR2 FQNEAQ (reference sequence). The CDR3 runs 13 residues. In DNA, the CDR3 is TGTGCCAGCAGCCCGGACCCAGGGAACGAGCAGTACTTC. It is translated as CASSPDPGNEQYF.

The J gene is TRBJ2-5, the V gene TRBV20-1; a weak D match, TRBD2 (6 bases). Germline-derived CDR1 and CDR2 are DFQATT and SNEGSKA (reference sequence). The CDR3 covers 15 residues. Trimming stripped 1 base from V and 2 bases from J, with 14 bases between. As DNA, the CDR3 is TGCAGTGCTAGAGGGATCAGGGACTCACAAGAGACCCAGTACTTC. It is translated as CSARGIRDSQETQYF.

The J gene is TRBJ2-2, the V gene TRBV12-3 or TRBV12-4, with D unclear. The ends were cut back, 5 bases at V and 1 base at J, with 5 bases in the middle. The CDR3 length is 13 residues. CDR3 nucleotides: TGTGCCAGCAGTATAGGGAACACCGGGGAGCTGTTTTTT. Its protein is CASSIGNTGELFF.

The V call is TRBV9, the J call TRBJ2-2, with D unclear. The germline CDR1 and CDR2 sequences are SGDLS and YYNGEE. The CDR3 length is 13 residues. Trimming removed 4 bases at V and 2 bases at J, with 6 bases between. CDR3 amino acids: CASSPSNTGELFF. The CDR3 DNA reads as TGTGCCAGCAGCCCCAGCAACACCGGGGAGCTGTTTTTT. Looking up the rest from reference TRBV9 and TRBJ2-2 gives the full variable domain: DSGVTQTPKHLITATGQRVTLRCSPRSGDLSVYWYQQSLDQGLQFLIQYYNGEERAKGNILERFSAQQFPDLHSELNLSSLELGDSALYFCASSPSNTGELFFGEGSRLTVL.

This clonotype is a singleton in its sample. In DNA, the CDR3 is TGCAGTGCACCGGACAGGGGGCTTCCCACAGATACGCAGTATTTT. It specifies CSAPDRGLPTDTQYF. V and J are TRBV20-1 and TRBJ2-3; 11 bases are shared with TRBD1. The length of the CDR3 is 15 residues. V trimming: 6 bases; J trimming: 2 bases; junction bases outside the gene matches: 7. The germline CDR1 and CDR2 sequences are DFQATT and SNEGSKA (reference sequence).

The V and J genes are TRBV9 and TRBJ2-1; D may be TRBD1 or TRBD2 (5 bases each). CDR3 length: 16 amino acids. Germline V gene lookup returns CDR1 SGDLS and CDR2 YYNGEE. Trimming removed 3 bases at V and 0 bases at J, with 13 bases between. CDR3 DNA sequence: TGTGCCAGCAGCGCCTCCGGGACGGGCTCCTACAATGAGCAGTTCTTC. Amino acids: CASSASGTGSYNEQFF.

This clonotype was found once. The chain combines TRBV6-6 with TRBJ1-2; 7 bases match TRBD1. Trimming removed 4 bases from V and 2 bases from J; junction bases left unmatched: 7. Germline V gives CDR1 MNHNY, CDR2 SVGAGI (reference sequence). CDR3 length: 15 residues. As DNA, the CDR3 is TGTGCCAGCAGTTCCGCCACAGGGGTAAACTATGGCTACACCTTC. Translation gives CASSSATGVNYGYTF.

The rearrangement uses TRBV9 and TRBJ2-5, with D perhaps given as TRBD1 or TRBD2 (6 bases each). V shed 4 bases and J shed 4 bases, with 14 bases lying between them. Per germline, CDR1 SGDLS and CDR2 YYNGEE. The CDR3 has 14 amino acids. The CDR3 is CASSPQQGGETQYF. Here the CDR3 DNA reads TGTGCCAGCAGCCCCCAACAGGGAGGAGAGACCCAGTACTTC.

The chain joins TRBV28 to TRBJ1-5; D perhaps matches TRBD1 (5 bases). CDR1 and CDR2 (germline): MDHEN, SYDVKM. The CDR3 contains 15 residues. V was clipped by 2 bases and J by 6 bases, with 14 bases between them. The CDR3 loop reads CASSLVDSVGQPQHF. The CDR3 DNA sequence: TGTGCCAGCAGTTTAGTCGACAGCGTCGGTCAGCCCCAGCATTTT.

J is TRBJ1-2 and V is TRBV20-1, with TRBD1 matching 7 bases. This CDR3 comprises 14 residues. J gave up 4 bases and V 2 bases, and 7 bases lay outside the gene matches. Germline V gene lookup returns CDR1 DFQATT and CDR2 SNEGSKA (reference sequence). CDR3 bases: TGCAGTGCTAGACCCCCCCGGGACAGCTATGGCTACACCTTC. This encodes CSARPPRDSYGYTF.

The gene calls are TRBV20-1 and TRBJ1-5, with D possibly TRBD1 on 5 matching bases. V was cut by 2 bases and J by 5 bases, with 13 bases left in between. The CDR3 is 14 residues long. Germline lookup yields CDR1 DFQATT and CDR2 SNEGSKA (reference sequence). The CDR3, as DNA: TGCAGTGCTAGATTACTGGACAACGATCAGCCCCAGCATTTT. This gives the protein CSARLLDNDQPQHF.

The V gene is TRBV9, the J gene TRBJ2-5; the D is unclear. V was clipped by 0 bases and J by 4 bases, with 13 bases between them. Germline CDR1 SGDLS, CDR2 YYNGEE. The CDR3 spans 15 residues. The CDR3 region is CASSVVEVRGETQYF. CDR3 DNA: TGTGCCAGCAGCGTAGTAGAGGTGCGAGGAGAGACCCAGTACTTC.